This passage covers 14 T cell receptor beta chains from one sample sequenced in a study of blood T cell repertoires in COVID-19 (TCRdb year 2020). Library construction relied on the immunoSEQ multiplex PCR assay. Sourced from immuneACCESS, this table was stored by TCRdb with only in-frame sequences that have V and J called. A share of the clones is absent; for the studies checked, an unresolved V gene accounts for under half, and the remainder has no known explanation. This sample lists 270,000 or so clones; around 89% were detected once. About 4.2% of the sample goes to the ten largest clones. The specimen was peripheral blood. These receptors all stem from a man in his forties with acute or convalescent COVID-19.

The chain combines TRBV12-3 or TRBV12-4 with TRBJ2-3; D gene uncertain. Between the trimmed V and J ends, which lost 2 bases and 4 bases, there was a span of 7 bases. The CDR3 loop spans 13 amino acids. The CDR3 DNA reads TGTGCCAGCAGTTTACAGGTGGCAGATACGCAGTATTTT. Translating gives CASSLQVADTQYF.

Written as DNA, the CDR3 is TGTGCCAGCAATCCGACAGGGGGTCGCTTCACCGGGGAGCTGTTTTTT. Translated, it gives CASNPTGGRFTGELFF. The rearrangement links TRBV2 to TRBJ2-2; TRBD1 agrees at 9 bases. The length of the CDR3 is 16 residues. V trimming: 7 bases; J trimming: 4 bases; junction bases outside the gene matches: 10. Germline V gene lookup returns CDR1 SNHLY and CDR2 FYNNEI. The full variable domain, with the rest looked up from reference TRBV2 and TRBJ2-2, is EPEVTQTPSHQVTQMGQEVILRCVPISNHLYFYWYRQILGQKVEFLVSFYNNEISEKSEIFDDQFSVERPDGSNFTLKIRSTKLEDSAMYFCASNPTGGRFTGELFFGEGSRLTVL.

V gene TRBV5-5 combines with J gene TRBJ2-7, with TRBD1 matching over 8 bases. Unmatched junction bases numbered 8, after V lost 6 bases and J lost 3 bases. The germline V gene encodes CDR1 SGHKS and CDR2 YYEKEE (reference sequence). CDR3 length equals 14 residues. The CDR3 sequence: CASTRGQGFYEQYF. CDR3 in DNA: TGTGCCAGCACTCGAGGACAGGGCTTCTACGAGCAGTACTTC.

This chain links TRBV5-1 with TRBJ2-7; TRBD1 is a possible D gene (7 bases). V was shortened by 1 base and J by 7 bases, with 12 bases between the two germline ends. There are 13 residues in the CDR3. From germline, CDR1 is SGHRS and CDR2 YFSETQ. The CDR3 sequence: CASSLKGAGEQYF. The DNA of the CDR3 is TGCGCCAGCAGCTTGAAGGGGGCGGGGGAGCAGTACTTC.

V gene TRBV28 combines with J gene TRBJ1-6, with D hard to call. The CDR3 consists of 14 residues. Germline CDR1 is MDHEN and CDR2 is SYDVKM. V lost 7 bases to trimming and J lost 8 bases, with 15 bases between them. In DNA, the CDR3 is TGTGCCAGCATATGGGGAGGTCTTGATTCACCCCTCCACTTT. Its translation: CASIWGGLDSPLHF. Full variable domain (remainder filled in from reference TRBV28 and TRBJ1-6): DVKVTQSSRYLVKRTGEKVFLECVQDMDHENMFWYRQDPGLGLRLIYFSYDVKMKEKGDIPEGYSVSREKKERFSLILESASTNQTSMYLCASIWGGLDSPLHFGNGTRLTVT.

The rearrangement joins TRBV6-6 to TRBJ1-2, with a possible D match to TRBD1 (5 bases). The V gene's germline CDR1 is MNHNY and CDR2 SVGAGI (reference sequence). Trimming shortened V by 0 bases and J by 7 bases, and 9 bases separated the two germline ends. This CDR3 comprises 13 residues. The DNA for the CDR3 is TGTGCCAGCAGTTACTCGCGGGGGAGTGGCTACACCTTC. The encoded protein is CASSYSRGSGYTF.

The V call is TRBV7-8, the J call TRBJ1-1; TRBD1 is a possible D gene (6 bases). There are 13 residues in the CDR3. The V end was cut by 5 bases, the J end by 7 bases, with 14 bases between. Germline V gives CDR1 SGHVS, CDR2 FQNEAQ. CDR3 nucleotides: TGTGCCAGCAGCCGAAACAGGGTCGGTGAAGCTTTCTTT. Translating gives CASSRNRVGEAFF.

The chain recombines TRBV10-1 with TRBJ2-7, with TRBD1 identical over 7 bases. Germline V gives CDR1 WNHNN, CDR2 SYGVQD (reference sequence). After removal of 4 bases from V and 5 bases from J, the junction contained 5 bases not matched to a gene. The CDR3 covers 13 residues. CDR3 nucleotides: TGCGCCAGCAGTGCGCTACAGGGGCACGAGCAGTACTTC. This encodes CASSALQGHEQYF.

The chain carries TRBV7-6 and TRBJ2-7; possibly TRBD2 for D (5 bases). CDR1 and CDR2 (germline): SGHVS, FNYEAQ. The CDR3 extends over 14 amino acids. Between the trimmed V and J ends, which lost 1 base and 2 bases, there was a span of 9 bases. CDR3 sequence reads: CASSLGSGTYEQYF. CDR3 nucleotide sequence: TGTGCCAGCAGCTTAGGATCGGGAACCTACGAGCAGTACTTC.

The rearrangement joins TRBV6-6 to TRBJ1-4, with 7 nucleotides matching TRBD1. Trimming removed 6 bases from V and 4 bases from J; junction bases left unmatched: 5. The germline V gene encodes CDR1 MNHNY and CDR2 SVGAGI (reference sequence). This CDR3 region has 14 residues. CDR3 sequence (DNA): TGTGCCAGCAGAACAGGGGCCGGTAATGAAAAACTGTTTTTT. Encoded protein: CASRTGAGNEKLFF.

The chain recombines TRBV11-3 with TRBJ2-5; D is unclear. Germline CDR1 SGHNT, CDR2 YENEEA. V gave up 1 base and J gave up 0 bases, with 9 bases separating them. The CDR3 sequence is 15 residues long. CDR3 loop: CASSLGGRNQETQYF. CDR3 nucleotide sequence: TGTGCCAGCAGCTTAGGAGGCAGAAACCAAGAGACCCAGTACTTC. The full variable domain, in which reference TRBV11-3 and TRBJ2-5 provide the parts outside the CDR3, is EAGVVQSPRYKIIEKKQPVAFWCNPISGHNTLYWYLQNLGQGPELLIRYENEEAVDDSQLPKDRFSAERLKGVDSTLKIQPAELGDSAVYLCASSLGGRNQETQYFGPGTRLLVL.

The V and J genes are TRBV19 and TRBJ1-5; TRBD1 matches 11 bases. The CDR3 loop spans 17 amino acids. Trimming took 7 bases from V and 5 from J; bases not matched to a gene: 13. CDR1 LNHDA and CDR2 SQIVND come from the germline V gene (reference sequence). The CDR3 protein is CASNSGTGGISYQPQHF. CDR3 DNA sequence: TGTGCCAGTAACTCCGGGACAGGGGGGATTTCCTATCAGCCCCAGCATTTT.

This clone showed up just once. The CDR3 reads CASSPGGQGGTEAFF. The CDR3 DNA sequence: TGCGCCAGCAGCCCCGGGGGACAGGGGGGGACTGAAGCTTTCTTT. The chain couples TRBV5-1 to TRBJ1-1; 11 nucleotides agree with TRBD1. CDR3 length: 15 amino acids. V shed 4 bases, J shed 5 bases, and the junction held 7 bases outside the gene matches. Per germline, CDR1 SGHRS and CDR2 YFSETQ.

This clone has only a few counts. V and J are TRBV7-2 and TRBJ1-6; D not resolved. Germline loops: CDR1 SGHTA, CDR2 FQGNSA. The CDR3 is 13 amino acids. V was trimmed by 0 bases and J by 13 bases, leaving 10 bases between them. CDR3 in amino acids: CASSLAWGGPLHF. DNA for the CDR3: TGTGCCAGCAGCTTAGCATGGGGAGGGCCCCTCCACTTT.